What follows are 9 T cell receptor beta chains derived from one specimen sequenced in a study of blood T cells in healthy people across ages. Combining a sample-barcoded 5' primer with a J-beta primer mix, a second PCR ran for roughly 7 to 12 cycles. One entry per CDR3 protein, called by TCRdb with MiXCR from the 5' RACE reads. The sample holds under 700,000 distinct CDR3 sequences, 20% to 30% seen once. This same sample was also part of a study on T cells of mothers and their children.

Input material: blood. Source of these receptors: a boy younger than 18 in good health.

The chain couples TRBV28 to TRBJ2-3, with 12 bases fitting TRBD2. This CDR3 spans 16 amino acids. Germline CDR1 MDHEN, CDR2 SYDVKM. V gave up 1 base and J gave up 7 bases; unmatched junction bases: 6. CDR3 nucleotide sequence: TGTGCCAGCAGTTTATCGGCTAGCGGGGGGGCTCATACGCAGTATTTT. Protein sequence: CASSLSASGGAHTQYF.

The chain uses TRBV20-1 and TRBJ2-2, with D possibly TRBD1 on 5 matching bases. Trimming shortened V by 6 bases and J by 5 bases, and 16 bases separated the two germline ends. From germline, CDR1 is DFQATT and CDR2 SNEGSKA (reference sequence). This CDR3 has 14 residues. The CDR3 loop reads CSARAGVRTGELFF. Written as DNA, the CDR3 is TGCAGTGCCAGGGCCGGAGTCAGGACCGGGGAGCTGTTTTTT.

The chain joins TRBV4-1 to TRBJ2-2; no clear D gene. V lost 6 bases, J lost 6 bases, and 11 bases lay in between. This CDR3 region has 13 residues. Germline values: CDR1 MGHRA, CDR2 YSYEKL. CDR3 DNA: TGCGCCAGCAGTCCCGGGCTGTCCGGGGAGCTGTTTTTT. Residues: CASSPGLSGELFF.

CDR3 residues: CASSGDRSLAEAFF. The CDR3, as DNA: TGTGCCAGCAGCGGAGACAGGTCCTTAGCTGAAGCTTTCTTT. This sequence joins TRBV7-9 and TRBJ1-1; perhaps TRBD1 as D (6 bases). This CDR3 contains 14 residues. From germline, CDR1 is SEHNR and CDR2 FQNEAQ (reference sequence). V lost 5 bases to trimming and J lost 6 bases, with 16 bases between them.

This CDR3 is CASSPGSGVKETQYF. CDR3 DNA sequence: TGTGCCAGCAGCCCCGGTAGCGGGGTTAAAGAGACCCAGTACTTC. This rearrangement joins TRBV6-6 to TRBJ2-5, with 8 bases identical to TRBD2. Germline V gene lookup returns CDR1 MNHNY and CDR2 SVGAGI (reference sequence). CDR3 length: 15 residues. With 6 bases clipped from V and 3 bases from J, the junction kept 9 bases outside the gene matches.

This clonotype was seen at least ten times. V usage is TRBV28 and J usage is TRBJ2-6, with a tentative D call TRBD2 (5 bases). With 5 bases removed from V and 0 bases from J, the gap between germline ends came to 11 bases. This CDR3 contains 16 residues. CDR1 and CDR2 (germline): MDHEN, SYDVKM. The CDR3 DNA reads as TGTGCCAGCAGTGAGCTCCGGGACTCTGGGGCCAACGTCCTGACTTTC. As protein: CASSELRDSGANVLTF.

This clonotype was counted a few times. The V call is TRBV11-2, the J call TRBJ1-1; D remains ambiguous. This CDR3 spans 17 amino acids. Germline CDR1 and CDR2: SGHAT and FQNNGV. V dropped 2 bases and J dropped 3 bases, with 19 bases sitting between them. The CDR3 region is CASSLFMVSGSDTEAFF. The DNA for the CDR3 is TGTGCCAGCAGCTTATTTATGGTCTCGGGTAGTGACACTGAAGCTTTCTTT.

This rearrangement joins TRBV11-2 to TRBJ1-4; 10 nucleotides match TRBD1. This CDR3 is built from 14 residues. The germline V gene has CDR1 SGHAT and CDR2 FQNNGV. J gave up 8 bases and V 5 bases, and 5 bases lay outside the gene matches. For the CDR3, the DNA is TGTGCCAGCAGCCGCGCGACAGGGGGCGAAAAACTGTTTTTT. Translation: CASSRATGGEKLFF.

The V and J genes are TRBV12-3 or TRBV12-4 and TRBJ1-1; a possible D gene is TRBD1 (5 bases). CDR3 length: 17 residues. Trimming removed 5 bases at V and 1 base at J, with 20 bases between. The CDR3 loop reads CASSPTGADLGNTEAFF. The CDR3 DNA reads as TGTGCCAGCAGTCCAACCGGGGCCGATCTTGGGAACACTGAAGCTTTCTTT.